A selection of T cell receptor beta chains follows, all from one sample in a study of shared clonotypes between healthy human individuals. Sequencing used immunoSEQ multiplex PCR; TCRdb keeps in-frame clones, though not all of them. The profile shows some 1 million clones, approximately 72% of them singletons. The specimen sequenced was memory CD4+ T cells sorted from blood. The receptors were gathered from a man between 18 and 29 years old in good health. CDR3s include the opening cysteine and the closing phenylalanine or tryptophan. The D gene is left open where the match is weak. Rows give clone size only sometimes, using once, few, many, or a class for an expanded clone.

d_call j_call cdr3_length v_call clone_size cdr3_nt cdr3_aa
TRBD2 TRBJ2-3 14 TRBV10-1 - TGCGCCAGCAGTCCGGGACTAGCGACAGATACGCAGTATTTT CASSPGLATDTQYF
TRBD2 TRBJ2-7 14 TRBV2 - TGTGCCAGCATCGCTCTAGCGGGGGCCTACGAGCAGTACTTC CASIALAGAYEQYF
- TRBJ1-1 14 TRBV7-9 - TGTGCCAGCAGCGGGGAGGGCCGTGAGTCTGAAGCTTTCTTT CASSGEGRESEAFF
- TRBJ1-6 13 TRBV2 - TGTGCCAGCTCGAGGGTGGGGAATTCACCCCTCCACTTT CASSRVGNSPLHF
TRBD1 TRBJ2-7 16 TRBV4-3 - TGCGCCAGCAGCCAAGAATGGGGACAGTTCTCCTACGAGCAGTACTTC CASSQEWGQFSYEQYF
TRBD1 TRBJ1-1 13 TRBV29-1 few TGCAGCGCCCGGGACAGACTGAACACTGAAGCTTTCTTT CSARDRLNTEAFF
TRBD2 TRBJ2-5 14 TRBV30 - TGTGCCTTCCAACGGACTAGCGCAAAAGAGACCCAGTACTTC CAFQRTSAKETQYF
- TRBJ1-5 13 TRBV6-5 - TGTGCCAGCAGACAGGGAGGGGATCAGCCCCAGCATTTT CASRQGGDQPQHF
- TRBJ2-3 15 TRBV6-1 - TGTGCCAGCAGCGACGGACAGCCAGGTGTAGATACGCAGTATTTT CASSDGQPGVDTQYF
- TRBJ2-3 15 TRBV29-1 - TGCAGCGTAGGGGAGAAGGGATCCTGGGCGGATACGCAGTATTTT CSVGEKGSWADTQYF
TRBD1 TRBJ2-5 15 TRBV5-1 - TGCGCCAGCAGCCCCCGGACAGGGGGAAAAGAGACCCAGTACTTC CASSPRTGGKETQYF
TRBD1 TRBJ1-2 13 TRBV6-1 - TGTGCCAGCAGTGCTTCAGGGGGCTGGGGCTACACCTTC CASSASGGWGYTF
- TRBJ2-1 14 TRBV5-6 - TGTGCCAGCAGCTTATGGTATAGGGAGAATGAGCAGTTCTTC CASSLWYRENEQFF
- TRBJ1-3 13 TRBV5-8 few TGTGCCAGCAGACGGCGAACTGGAAACACCATATATTTT CASRRRTGNTIYF
- TRBJ1-2 14 TRBV7-2 - TGTGCCAGCAGCTTTACAGGGAACCTTTATGGCTACACCTTC CASSFTGNLYGYTF
TRBD1 TRBJ1-2 11 TRBV29-1 - TGCAGCGTGGGAGGGACAGGGGACTACACCTTC CSVGGTGDYTF
TRBD2 TRBJ2-2 14 TRBV2 - TGTGCCAGCGGGACTAGCGCTTCGTCCGGGGAGCTGTTTTTT CASGTSASSGELFF
- TRBJ2-1 15 TRBV10-2 once TGCGCCAGCAGTGAGGGACAGAATTTTTACAATGAGCAGTTCTTC CASSEGQNFYNEQFF
TRBD2 TRBJ2-1 16 TRBV14 once TGTGCCAGCAGCCAAGTAAGGACTAGCGGGATAGATGAGCAGTTCTTC CASSQVRTSGIDEQFF
TRBD1 TRBJ1-1 15 TRBV5-1 - TGCGCCAGCGGCCTAACAGGGGCCGGTAACACTGAAGCTTTCTTT CASGLTGAGNTEAFF
- TRBJ2-5 13 TRBV5-1 - TGCGCCAGCAGCGCAACACCTTCAGAGACCCAGTACTTC CASSATPSETQYF
- TRBJ2-1 12 TRBV5-6 - TGTGCCAGCAGCTTCGCAAGGACGGGAGAGTTCTTC CASSFARTGEFF
- TRBJ1-1 14 TRBV6-5 - TGTGCCAGCAGGCCCATGACAGGGAACACTGAAGCTTTCTTT CASRPMTGNTEAFF
- TRBJ2-3 15 TRBV7-2 - TGTGCCAGCAGCTCAGCGGGCTCCGAATTCGGTACGCAGTATTTT CASSSAGSEFGTQYF
- TRBJ1-4 16 TRBV5-1 - TGCGCCAGCAGGCAATCCACAGGGTTGACGGGTGAAAAACTGTTTTTT CASRQSTGLTGEKLFF
- TRBJ1-1 13 TRBV6-5 once TGTGCCAGCAGGGGACGGTGGAACACTGAAGCTTTCTTT CASRGRWNTEAFF
- TRBJ2-7 15 TRBV5-1 - TGCGCCAGCAGCCTCTCGGGACTCCCAAACTACGAGCAGTACTTC CASSLSGLPNYEQYF
- TRBJ1-5 14 TRBV6-1 once TGTGCCAGCAGCGACGACTATAGCAATCAGCCCCAGCATTTT CASSDDYSNQPQHF
TRBD1 TRBJ2-7 17 TRBV7-9 - TGTGCCAGCAGCTCTAGAGGGGGCTTTTCACCATCCTACGAGCAGTACTTC CASSSRGGFSPSYEQYF
TRBD1 TRBJ1-2 15 TRBV2 many TGTGCCAGCACCATACAGGGGGCCCTTAACTATGGCTACACCTTC CASTIQGALNYGYTF
- TRBJ1-6 18 TRBV5-1 - TGCGCCAGCAGCCCTCAGACAGAACTAAGCTCCTATAATTCACCCCTCCACTTT CASSPQTELSSYNSPLHF
TRBD1 TRBJ2-7 16 TRBV4-2 once TGTGCCAGCAGGGACACAGGGGGTTCGTTATCCTACGAGCAGTACTTC CASRDTGGSLSYEQYF
TRBD1 TRBJ2-3 13 TRBV7-9 - TGTGCCAGCAGCAGGACAGGGACAGATACGCAGTATTTT CASSRTGTDTQYF
- TRBJ1-5 15 TRBV6-5 few TGTGCCAGCAGTTACTCGGCAGCTGGTGGTCAGCCCCAGCATTTT CASSYSAAGGQPQHF
- TRBJ2-5 14 TRBV19 - TGTGCCAGTAGTATAGGGGACAGGCGGGAGGCCCAGTACTTC CASSIGDRREAQYF
TRBD2 TRBJ2-7 12 TRBV10-3 - TGTGCCATCAGGGGGACTACCTACGAGCAGTACTTC CAIRGTTYEQYF
- TRBJ2-7 13 TRBV11-3 once TGTGCCAGCAGCTTCAGTAGCTCCTACGAGCAGTACTTC CASSFSSSYEQYF
- TRBJ1-5 14 TRBV28 few TGTGCCAGCAGTTTTGTCGGTGTCAATCAGCCCCAGCATTTT CASSFVGVNQPQHF
- TRBJ2-3 15 TRBV14 - TGTGCCAGCAGCCAAGATCTTGTGGCCGCTGATACGCAGTATTTT CASSQDLVAADTQYF
- TRBJ1-2 14 TRBV7-2 few TGTGCCAGCAGCCCTGGGGGGCTGGATTATGGCTACACCTTC CASSPGGLDYGYTF
- TRBJ2-5 15 TRBV5-1 - TGCGCCAGCAGCTTGGTGGCAGGAGGTTCGGGGACCCAGTACTTC CASSLVAGGSGTQYF
- TRBJ2-7 14 TRBV6-6 - TGTGCCAGCAGTCCTCCCCAGACTAGGGCCGAGCAGTACTTC CASSPPQTRAEQYF